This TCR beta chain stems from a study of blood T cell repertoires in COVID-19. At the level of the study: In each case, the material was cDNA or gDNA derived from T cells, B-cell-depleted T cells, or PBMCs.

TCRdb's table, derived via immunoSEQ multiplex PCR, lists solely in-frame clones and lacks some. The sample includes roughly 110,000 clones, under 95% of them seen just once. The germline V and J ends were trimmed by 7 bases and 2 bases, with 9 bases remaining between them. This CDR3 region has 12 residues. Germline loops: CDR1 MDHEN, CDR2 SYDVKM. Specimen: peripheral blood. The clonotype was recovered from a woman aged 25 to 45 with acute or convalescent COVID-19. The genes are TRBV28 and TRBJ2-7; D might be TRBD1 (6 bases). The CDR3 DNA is TGTGCCAGCAAAGGGGGTCCCTACGAGCAGTACTTC. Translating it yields CASKGGPYEQYF.